The rows below give T cell receptor beta chains drawn from one sample of a study of early T cells in non-severe SARS-CoV-2 infection. TCRdb independently ran MiXCR on the 5' RACE reads; one entry per CDR3 protein. In the table there are about 49,000 distinct CDR3 sequences, 12% of which are singletons. The specimen was whole blood. These receptors all come from an adult who was a healthcare worker with PCR-confirmed SARS-CoV-2 infection or an uninfected control (not recorded which). The CDR3 runs from the conserved cysteine through the conserved F or W. D genes are given only for firm matches. Clone size is shown for a subset of rows, as once, few, many or a class of expanded clone.

J gene,clone size,D gene,V gene,CDR3 DNA,CDR3 protein
TRBJ2-7,-,TRBD2,TRBV9,TGTGCCAGCAGCTCAGGTGCGGGAGGGCCCGACGAGCAGTACTTC,CASSSGAGGPDEQYF
TRBJ2-1,many,-,TRBV12-3/TRBV12-4,TGTGCCAGCAGTGACAGAGGCAATGAGCAGTTCTTC,CASSDRGNEQFF
TRBJ2-1,-,-,TRBV27,TGTGCCAGCAGTCAATCCGGGAACGGACAGTTCTTC,CASSQSGNGQFF
TRBJ1-4,few,-,TRBV19,TGTGCCAGTAGTCCGCAACAGGGTGTAGACGAAAAACTGTTTTTT,CASSPQQGVDEKLFF
TRBJ2-1,many,TRBD1,TRBV7-3,TGTGCCAGCAGCTACAGGGGTGATGAGCAGTTCTTC,CASSYRGDEQFF
TRBJ2-5,-,-,TRBV27,TGTGCCAGCAGTTCGGACTCACACCAAGAGACCCAGTACTTC,CASSSDSHQETQYF
TRBJ1-5,many,TRBD1,TRBV7-6,TGTGCCAGCGGCACAGGGGGCAATCAGCCCCAGCATTTT,CASGTGGNQPQHF
TRBJ1-2,-,-,TRBV2,TGTGCCAGCAGTGTACAGTATGGCTACACCTTC,CASSVQYGYTF
TRBJ1-2,few,-,TRBV11-2,TGTGCCAGCAGCTTGAATTCTCAGTATGGCTACACCTTC,CASSLNSQYGYTF
TRBJ1-1,medium-sized,-,TRBV5-6,TGTGCCAGCAGCCTGGAGATGGACCCGATCGGAACTGAAGCTTTCTTT,CASSLEMDPIGTEAFF